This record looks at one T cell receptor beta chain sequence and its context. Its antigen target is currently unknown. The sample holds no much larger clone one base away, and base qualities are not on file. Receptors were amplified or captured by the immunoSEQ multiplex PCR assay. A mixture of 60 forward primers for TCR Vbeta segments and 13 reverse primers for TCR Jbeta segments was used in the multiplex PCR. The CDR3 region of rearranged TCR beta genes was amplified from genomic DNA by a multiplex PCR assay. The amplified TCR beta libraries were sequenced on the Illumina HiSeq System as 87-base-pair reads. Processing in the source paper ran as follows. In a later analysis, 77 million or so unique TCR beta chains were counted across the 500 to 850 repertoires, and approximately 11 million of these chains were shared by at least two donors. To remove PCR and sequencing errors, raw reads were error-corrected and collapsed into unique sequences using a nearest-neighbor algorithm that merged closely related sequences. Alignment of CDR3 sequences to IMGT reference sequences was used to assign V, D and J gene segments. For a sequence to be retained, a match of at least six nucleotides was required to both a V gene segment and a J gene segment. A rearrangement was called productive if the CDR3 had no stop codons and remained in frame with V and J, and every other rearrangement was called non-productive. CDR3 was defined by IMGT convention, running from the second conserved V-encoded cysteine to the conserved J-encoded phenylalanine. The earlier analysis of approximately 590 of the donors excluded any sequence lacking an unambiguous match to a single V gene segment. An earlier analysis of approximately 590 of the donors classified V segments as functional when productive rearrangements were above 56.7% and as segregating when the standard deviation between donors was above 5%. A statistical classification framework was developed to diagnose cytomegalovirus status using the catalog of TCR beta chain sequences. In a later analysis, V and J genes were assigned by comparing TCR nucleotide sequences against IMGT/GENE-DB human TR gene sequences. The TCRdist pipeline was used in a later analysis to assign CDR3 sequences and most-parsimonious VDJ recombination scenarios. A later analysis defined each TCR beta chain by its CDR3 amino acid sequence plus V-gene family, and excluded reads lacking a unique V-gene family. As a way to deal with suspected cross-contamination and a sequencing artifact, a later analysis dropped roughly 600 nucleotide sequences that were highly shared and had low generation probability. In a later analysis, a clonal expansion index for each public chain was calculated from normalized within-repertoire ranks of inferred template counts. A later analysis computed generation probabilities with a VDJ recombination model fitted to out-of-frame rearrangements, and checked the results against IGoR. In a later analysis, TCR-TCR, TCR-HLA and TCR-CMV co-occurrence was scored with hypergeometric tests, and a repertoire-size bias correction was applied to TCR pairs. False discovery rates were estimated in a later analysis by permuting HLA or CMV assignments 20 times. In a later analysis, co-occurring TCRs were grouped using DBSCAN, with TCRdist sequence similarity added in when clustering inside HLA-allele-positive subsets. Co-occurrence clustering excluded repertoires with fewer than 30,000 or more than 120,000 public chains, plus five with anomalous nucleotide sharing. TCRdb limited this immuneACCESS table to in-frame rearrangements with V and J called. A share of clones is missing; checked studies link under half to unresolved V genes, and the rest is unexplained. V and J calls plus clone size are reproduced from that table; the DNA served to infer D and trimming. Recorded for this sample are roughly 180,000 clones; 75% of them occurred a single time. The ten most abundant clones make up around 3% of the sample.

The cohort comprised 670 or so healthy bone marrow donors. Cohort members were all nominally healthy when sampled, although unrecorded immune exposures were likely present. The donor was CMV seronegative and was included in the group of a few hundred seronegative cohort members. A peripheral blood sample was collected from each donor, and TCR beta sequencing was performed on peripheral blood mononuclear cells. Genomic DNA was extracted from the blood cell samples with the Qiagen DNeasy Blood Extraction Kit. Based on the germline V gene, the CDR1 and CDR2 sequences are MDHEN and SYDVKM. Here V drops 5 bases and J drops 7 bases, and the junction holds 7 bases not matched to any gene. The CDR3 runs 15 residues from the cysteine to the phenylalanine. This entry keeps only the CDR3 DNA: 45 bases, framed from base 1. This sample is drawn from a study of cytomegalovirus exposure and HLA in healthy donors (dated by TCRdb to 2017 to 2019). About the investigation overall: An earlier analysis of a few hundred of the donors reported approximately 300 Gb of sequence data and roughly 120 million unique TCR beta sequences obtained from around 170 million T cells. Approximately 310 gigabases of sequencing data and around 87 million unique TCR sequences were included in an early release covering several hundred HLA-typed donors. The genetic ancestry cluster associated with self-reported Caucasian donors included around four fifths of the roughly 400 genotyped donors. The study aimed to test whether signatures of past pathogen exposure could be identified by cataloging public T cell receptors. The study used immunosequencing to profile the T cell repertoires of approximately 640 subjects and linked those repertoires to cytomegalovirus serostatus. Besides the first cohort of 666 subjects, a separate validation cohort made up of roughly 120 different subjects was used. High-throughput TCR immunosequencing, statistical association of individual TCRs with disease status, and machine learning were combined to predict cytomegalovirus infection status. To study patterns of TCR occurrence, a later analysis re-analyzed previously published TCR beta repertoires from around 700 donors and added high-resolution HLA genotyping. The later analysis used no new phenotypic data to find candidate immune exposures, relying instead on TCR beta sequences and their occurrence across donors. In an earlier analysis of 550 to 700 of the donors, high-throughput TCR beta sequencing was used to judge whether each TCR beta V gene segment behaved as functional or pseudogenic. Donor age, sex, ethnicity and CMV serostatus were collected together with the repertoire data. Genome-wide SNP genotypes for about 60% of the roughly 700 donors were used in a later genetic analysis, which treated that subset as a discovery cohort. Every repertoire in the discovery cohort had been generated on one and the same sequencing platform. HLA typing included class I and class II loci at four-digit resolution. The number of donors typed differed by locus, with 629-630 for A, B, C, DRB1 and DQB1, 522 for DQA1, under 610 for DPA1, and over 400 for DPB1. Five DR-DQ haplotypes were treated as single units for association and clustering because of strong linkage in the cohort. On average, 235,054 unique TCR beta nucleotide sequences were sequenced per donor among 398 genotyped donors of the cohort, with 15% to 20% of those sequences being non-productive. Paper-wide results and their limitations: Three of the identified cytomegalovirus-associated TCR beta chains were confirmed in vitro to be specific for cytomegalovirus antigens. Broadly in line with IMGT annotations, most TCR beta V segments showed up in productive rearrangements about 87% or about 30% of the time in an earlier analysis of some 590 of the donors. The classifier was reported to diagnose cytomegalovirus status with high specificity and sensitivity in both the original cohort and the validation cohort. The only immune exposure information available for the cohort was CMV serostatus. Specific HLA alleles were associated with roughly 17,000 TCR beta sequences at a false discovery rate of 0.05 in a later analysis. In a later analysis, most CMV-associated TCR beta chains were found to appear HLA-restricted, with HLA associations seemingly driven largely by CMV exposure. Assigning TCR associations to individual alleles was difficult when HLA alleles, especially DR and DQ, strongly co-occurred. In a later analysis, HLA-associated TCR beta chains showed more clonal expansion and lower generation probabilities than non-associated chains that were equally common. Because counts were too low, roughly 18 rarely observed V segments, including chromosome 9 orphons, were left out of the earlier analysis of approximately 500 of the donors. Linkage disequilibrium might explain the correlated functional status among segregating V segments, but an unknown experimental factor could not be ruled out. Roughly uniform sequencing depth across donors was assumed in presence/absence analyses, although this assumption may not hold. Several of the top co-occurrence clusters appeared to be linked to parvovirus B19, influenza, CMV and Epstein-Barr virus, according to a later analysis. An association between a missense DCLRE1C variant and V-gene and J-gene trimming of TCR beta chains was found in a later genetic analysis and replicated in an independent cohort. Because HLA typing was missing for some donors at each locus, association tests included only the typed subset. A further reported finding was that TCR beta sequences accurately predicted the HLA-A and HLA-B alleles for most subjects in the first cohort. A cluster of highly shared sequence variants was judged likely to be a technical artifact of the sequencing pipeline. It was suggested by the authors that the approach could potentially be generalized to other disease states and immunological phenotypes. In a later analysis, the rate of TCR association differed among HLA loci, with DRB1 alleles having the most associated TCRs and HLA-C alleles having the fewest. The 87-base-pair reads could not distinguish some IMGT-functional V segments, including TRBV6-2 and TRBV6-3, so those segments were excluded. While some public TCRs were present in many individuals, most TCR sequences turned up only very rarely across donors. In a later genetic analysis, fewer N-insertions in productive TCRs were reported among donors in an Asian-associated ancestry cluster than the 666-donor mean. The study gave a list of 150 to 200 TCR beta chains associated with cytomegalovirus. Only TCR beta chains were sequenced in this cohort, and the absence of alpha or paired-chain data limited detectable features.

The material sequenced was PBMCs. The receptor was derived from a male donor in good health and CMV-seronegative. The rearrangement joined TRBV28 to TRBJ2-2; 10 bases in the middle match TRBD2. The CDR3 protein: CASSLAGAGGGELFF. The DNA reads TGTGCCAGCAGTCTAGCGGGAGCGGGAGGCGGGGAGCTGTTTTTT.